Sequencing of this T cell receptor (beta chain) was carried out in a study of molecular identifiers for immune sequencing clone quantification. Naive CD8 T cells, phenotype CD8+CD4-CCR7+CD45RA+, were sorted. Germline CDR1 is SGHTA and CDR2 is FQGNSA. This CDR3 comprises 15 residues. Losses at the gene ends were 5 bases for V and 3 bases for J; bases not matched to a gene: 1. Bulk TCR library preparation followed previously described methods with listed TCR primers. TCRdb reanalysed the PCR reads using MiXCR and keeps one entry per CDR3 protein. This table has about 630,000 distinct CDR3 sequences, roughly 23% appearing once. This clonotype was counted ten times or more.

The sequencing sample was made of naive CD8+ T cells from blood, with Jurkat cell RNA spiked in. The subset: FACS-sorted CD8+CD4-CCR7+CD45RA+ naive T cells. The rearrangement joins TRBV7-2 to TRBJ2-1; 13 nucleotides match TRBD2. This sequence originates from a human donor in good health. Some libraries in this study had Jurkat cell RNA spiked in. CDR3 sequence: CASSRLAGGYNEQFF. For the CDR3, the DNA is TGTGCCAGCAGCCGACTAGCGGGGGGCTACAATGAGCAGTTCTTC.